These 22 T cell receptor beta chains originate from one sample sequenced in a study of cytomegalovirus exposure and HLA in healthy donors. PCR involved 60 Vbeta and 13 Jbeta primers. The protocol was immunoSEQ multiplex PCR, while the TCRdb copy is restricted to in-frame clones and leaves out a portion. The sample carries 50,000 to 65,000 clones, about two thirds recorded once. Sequences were obtained from PBMCs. The origin of the receptors is a woman aged 50 to 60 in good health and CMV-seropositive.

The gene calls are TRBV7-3 and TRBJ2-7, with D perhaps matching TRBD1 (6 bases). The CDR3 runs to 15 residues. In germline, CDR1 is SGHTA, CDR2 FQGTGA. Trimming left V 5 bases short and J 7 bases short, with 21 bases between. CDR3 loop: CASSPRGTKEREQYF. For the CDR3, the DNA is TGTGCCAGCAGCCCAAGGGGGACAAAAGAAAGGGAGCAGTACTTC.

The chain uses TRBV2 and TRBJ2-1; D is perhaps TRBD2 (5 bases). V shed 6 bases and J shed 8 bases, with 8 bases lying between them. This CDR3 has 11 amino acids. Germline V gene lookup returns CDR1 SNHLY and CDR2 FYNNEI. The CDR3 here is CASRGSYEQFF. DNA of the CDR3: TGTGCCAGCAGGGGGAGCTATGAGCAGTTCTTC.

V gene TRBV7-8 combines with J gene TRBJ1-5, with a possible D match to TRBD1 (6 bases). Germline values: CDR1 SGHVS, CDR2 FQNEAQ. CDR3 length: 17 amino acids. With 2 bases removed from V and 0 bases from J, the gap between germline ends came to 14 bases. In DNA, the CDR3 is TGTGCCAGCAGCTTAAGGCCCGGGGACATTAGCAATCAGCCCCAGCATTTT. Translation: CASSLRPGDISNQPQHF.

This chain joins TRBV28 and TRBJ1-3, with 9 bases fitting TRBD1. Losses at the gene ends were 5 bases for V and 0 bases for J; bases not matched to a gene: 2. CDR1 is MDHEN, CDR2 SYDVKM, per germline. CDR3 length: 15 residues. The CDR3 loop reads CASSTGGYSGNTIYF. CDR3 in DNA: TGTGCCAGCAGTACAGGGGGCTACTCTGGAAACACCATATATTTT.

V and J are TRBV7-2 and TRBJ2-7; 11 positions agree with TRBD2. There are 15 residues in the CDR3. Germline loops: CDR1 SGHTA, CDR2 FQGNSA. Trimming removed 5 bases from V and 3 bases from J; junction bases left unmatched: 6. In nucleotides, the CDR3 is TGTGCCAGCAGCAAAGAAGGGACTAGCGGCTACGAGCAGTACTTC. It is translated as CASSKEGTSGYEQYF.

The CDR3, as DNA: TGTGCCACCGGACAGGCCTCTGGAAACACCATATATTTT. This codes for CATGQASGNTIYF. The chain employs TRBV10-3 and TRBJ1-3, with 7 positions matching TRBD1. The CDR3 runs to 13 residues. Germline V gives CDR1 ENHRY, CDR2 SYGVKD. The junction had 3 bases not matched to a gene; V was cut back by 10 bases and J by 0 bases.

The chain recombines TRBV18 with TRBJ2-5, with D uncertain. This CDR3 has 13 amino acids. CDR1 is KGHSH, CDR2 LQKENI, per germline. V was trimmed by 5 bases and J by 2 bases, leaving 9 bases between them. The CDR3 nucleotides read TGTGCCAGCTCATTTCAACTTCAAGAGACCCAGTACTTC. As protein: CASSFQLQETQYF.

Relative to its sample, this clone is large. The V gene is TRBV14, the J gene TRBJ2-2, with TRBD2 matching 11 bases. After removal of 5 bases from V and 3 bases from J, the junction contained 5 bases not matched to a gene. The CDR3 is made up of 16 amino acids. CDR1 SGHDN and CDR2 FVKESK come from the germline V gene. The CDR3 protein is CASSGLAGTYTGELFF. CDR3 coding DNA: TGTGCCAGCAGCGGACTAGCGGGCACATACACCGGGGAGCTGTTTTTT.

V usage is TRBV9 and J usage is TRBJ1-5; weak D call: TRBD1 (5 bases). The V gene lost 5 bases and the J gene lost 5 bases, with 20 bases spanning the gap. There are 16 residues in the CDR3. CDR1 is SGDLS and CDR2 is YYNGEE in the germline V gene. The CDR3 DNA follows: TGTGCCAGCAGACCCCTTGTCGGCAGGGCCGATCAGCCCCAGCATTTT. This translates into CASRPLVGRADQPQHF.

The rearrangement joins TRBV11-3 to TRBJ2-1; TRBD1 aligns across 9 bases. This CDR3 is 15 amino acids long. V shed 8 bases, J shed 6 bases, and the junction held 11 bases outside the gene matches. Per germline, CDR1 SGHNT and CDR2 YENEEA. The CDR3 DNA reads TGTGCCAGCGCAGAGAGGGGGACAGGGCTCAATGAGCAGTTCTTC. It specifies CASAERGTGLNEQFF.

In this sample, this clone turned up a few times. The chain recombines TRBV5-5 with TRBJ1-1; D remains ambiguous. CDR3 length equals 14 residues. V lost 4 bases and J 1 base, leaving 11 bases between the germline ends. The germline V gene encodes CDR1 SGHKS and CDR2 YYEKEE (reference sequence). The CDR3 is CASSLTAANTEAFF. For the CDR3, the DNA is TGTGCCAGCAGCCTCACCGCGGCGAACACTGAAGCTTTCTTT.

The V and J genes are TRBV6-6 and TRBJ1-5; D unresolved. The germline gives CDR1 MNHNY, CDR2 SVGAGI (reference sequence). This CDR3 is built from 14 residues. V was trimmed by 6 bases and J by 2 bases, leaving 11 bases between them. The CDR3 loop is CASSPEGRNQPQHF. The CDR3 bases are TGTGCCAGCAGCCCCGAGGGCCGCAATCAGCCCCAGCATTTT.

This chain connects TRBV11-1 to TRBJ2-7, with D possibly matching TRBD1 (5 bases). The CDR3 runs to 15 residues. The germline V and J ends were trimmed by 6 bases and 5 bases, with 20 bases remaining between them. Germline V gives CDR1 SGHAT, CDR2 FQDESV (reference sequence). The CDR3 protein is CASSSRQMGGHEQYF. The DNA of the CDR3 is TGTGCCAGCAGTTCCAGACAGATGGGCGGCCACGAGCAGTACTTC.

Judged by abundance, this clone is medium-sized. V and J are TRBV9 and TRBJ2-7; D might be TRBD2 (5 bases). CDR1 SGDLS and CDR2 YYNGEE come from the germline V gene. V gave up 0 bases and J gave up 2 bases, with 15 bases separating them. The CDR3 extends over 16 amino acids. CDR3 bases: TGTGCCAGCAGCGTAGGGGTGGGAGACTTGGCCTACGAGCAGTACTTC. Translation: CASSVGVGDLAYEQYF.

V is TRBV6-4 and J is TRBJ1-1; D is unresolved. V shed 8 bases and J shed 6 bases, with 13 bases lying between them. This CDR3 has 12 amino acids. Germline V gene data show CDR1 as MRHNA and CDR2 as SNTAGT. The CDR3 protein is CASRGGSAEAFF. The CDR3 DNA sequence: TGTGCCAGCCGGGGAGGAAGCGCTGAAGCTTTCTTT.

This sequence joins TRBV2 and TRBJ2-1; a possible D gene is TRBD2 (6 bases). The CDR3 runs to 13 residues. Per the germline V gene, CDR1 is SNHLY and CDR2 is FYNNEI. Between the trimmed V and J ends, which lost 6 bases and 2 bases, there was a span of 8 bases. CDR3 in DNA: TGTGCCAGCAGGGGGGGTGCCTACAATGAGCAGTTCTTC. This translates into CASRGGAYNEQFF.

The chain couples TRBV5-1 to TRBJ2-3, with D tentatively TRBD1 (5 bases). Germline CDR1 is SGHRS and CDR2 is YFSETQ. Trimming removed 0 bases from V and 0 bases from J, with 11 bases in between. There are 16 residues in the CDR3. The CDR3 loop reads CASSLGWGGSTDTQYF. The CDR3 DNA reads TGCGCCAGCAGCTTGGGATGGGGCGGAAGCACAGATACGCAGTATTTT. The complete variable domain, with remaining parts taken from reference TRBV5-1 and TRBJ2-3, reads KAGVTQTPRYLIKTRGQQVTLSCSPISGHRSVSWYQQTPGQGLQFLFEYFSETQRNKGNFPGRFSGRQFSNSRSEMNVSTLELGDSALYLCASSLGWGGSTDTQYFGPGTRLTVL.

The chain uses TRBV7-2 and TRBJ2-3; TRBD2 matches 9 bases. This CDR3 spans 14 amino acids. With V trimmed by 5 bases and J by 5 bases, 5 bases remained unmatched. Germline CDR1 is SGHTA and CDR2 is FQGNSA. CDR3 region: CASSMSGRKDTQYF. Written as DNA, the CDR3 is TGTGCCAGCAGCATGAGCGGGAGGAAAGATACGCAGTATTTT.

The chain joins TRBV19 to TRBJ2-7; tentatively, D is TRBD2 (6 bases). Looked up from germline, CDR1 is LNHDA and CDR2 is SQIVND (reference sequence). CDR3 length: 14 residues. Trimming removed 5 bases at V and 2 bases at J, with 13 bases between. The CDR3 region is CASSWRERAYEQYF. In DNA, the CDR3 is TGTGCCAGTAGTTGGAGGGAGCGGGCCTACGAGCAGTACTTC.

The chain carries TRBV27 and TRBJ2-1; the D gene is possibly TRBD2 (5 bases). The CDR3 is 14 amino acids. V shed 10 bases and J shed 0 bases, with 13 bases lying between them. The germline V gene has CDR1 MNHEY and CDR2 SMNVEV (reference sequence). The CDR3 DNA sequence: TGTGCCACCGGGATATACGGCTCCTACAATGAGCAGTTCTTC. Its translation: CATGIYGSYNEQFF.

This chain uses TRBV5-4 with TRBJ2-5; D might be TRBD1 (6 bases). The CDR3 sequence is 14 residues long. Germline V gene data show CDR1 as SGHNT and CDR2 as YYREEE (reference sequence). Trimming left V 2 bases short and J 0 bases short, with 8 bases between. CDR3 in DNA: TGTGCCAGCAGCTTTCGGGACAACCAAGAGACCCAGTACTTC. It translates to CASSFRDNQETQYF.

The chain couples TRBV5-5 to TRBJ2-2, with TRBD2 matching over 9 bases. There are 16 residues in the CDR3. Germline V gene sequence: CDR1 SGHKS, CDR2 YYEKEE (reference sequence). Trimming at V came to 6 bases and at J to 1 base, leaving 7 bases not matched to a gene. The CDR3 sequence: CASIRSGGMNTGELFF. The CDR3 DNA follows: TGTGCCAGCATCCGCAGCGGGGGGATGAACACCGGGGAGCTGTTTTTT.